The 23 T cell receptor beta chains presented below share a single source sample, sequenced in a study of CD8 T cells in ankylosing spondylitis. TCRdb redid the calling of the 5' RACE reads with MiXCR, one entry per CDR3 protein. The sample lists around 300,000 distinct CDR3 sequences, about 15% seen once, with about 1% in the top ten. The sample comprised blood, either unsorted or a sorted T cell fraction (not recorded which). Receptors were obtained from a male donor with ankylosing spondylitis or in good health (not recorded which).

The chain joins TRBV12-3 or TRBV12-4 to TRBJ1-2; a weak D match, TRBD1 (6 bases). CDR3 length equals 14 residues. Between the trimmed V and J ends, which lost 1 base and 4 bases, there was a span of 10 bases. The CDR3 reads CASSLGHRAYGYTF. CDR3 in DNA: TGTGCCAGCAGTTTAGGACACAGGGCCTATGGCTACACCTTC.

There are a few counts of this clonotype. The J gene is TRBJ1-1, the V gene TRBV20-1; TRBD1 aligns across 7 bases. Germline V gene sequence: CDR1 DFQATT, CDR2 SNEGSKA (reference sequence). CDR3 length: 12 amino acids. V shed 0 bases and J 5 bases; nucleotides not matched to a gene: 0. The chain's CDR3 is CSAREQGTEAFF. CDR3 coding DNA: TGCAGTGCTAGAGAACAGGGGACTGAAGCTTTCTTT.

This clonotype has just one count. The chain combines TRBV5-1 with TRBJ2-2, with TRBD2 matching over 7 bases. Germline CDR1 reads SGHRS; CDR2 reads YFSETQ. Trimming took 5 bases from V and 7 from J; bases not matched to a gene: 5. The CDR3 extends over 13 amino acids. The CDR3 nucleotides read TGCGCCAGCAGGGTAGCGGGCCTCGGGGAGCTGTTTTTT. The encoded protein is CASRVAGLGELFF.

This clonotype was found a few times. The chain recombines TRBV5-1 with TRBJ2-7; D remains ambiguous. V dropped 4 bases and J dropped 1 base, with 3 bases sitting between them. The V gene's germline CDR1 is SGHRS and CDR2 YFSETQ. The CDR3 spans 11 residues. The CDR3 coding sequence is TGCGCCAGCAGCAAATCCTACGAGCAGTACTTC. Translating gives CASSKSYEQYF.

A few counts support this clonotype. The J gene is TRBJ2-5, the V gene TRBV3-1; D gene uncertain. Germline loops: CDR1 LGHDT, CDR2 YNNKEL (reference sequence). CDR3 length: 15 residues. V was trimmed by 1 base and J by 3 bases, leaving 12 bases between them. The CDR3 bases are TGTGCCAGCAGCCAAGTGCACTACTCCGAAGAGACCCAGTACTTC. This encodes CASSQVHYSEETQYF.

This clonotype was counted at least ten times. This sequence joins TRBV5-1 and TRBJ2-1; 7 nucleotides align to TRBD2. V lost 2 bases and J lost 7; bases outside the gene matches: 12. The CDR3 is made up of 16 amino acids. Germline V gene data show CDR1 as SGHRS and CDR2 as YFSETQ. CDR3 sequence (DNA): TGCGCCAGCAGCTTACAAGGAGCTAGCGGCGGGAATGAGCAGTTCTTC. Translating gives CASSLQGASGGNEQFF.

The CDR3 DNA sequence: TGCGCCAGCAGCTTCTTCCGGGACAGGGGTTCCGAGCAGTACTTC. Its protein is CASSFFRDRGSEQYF. The rearrangement joins TRBV5-1 to TRBJ2-7; 10 nucleotides line up with TRBD1. V was clipped by 2 bases and J by 6 bases; unmatched bases: 8. CDR1 is SGHRS, CDR2 YFSETQ, per germline. This CDR3 region has 15 residues.

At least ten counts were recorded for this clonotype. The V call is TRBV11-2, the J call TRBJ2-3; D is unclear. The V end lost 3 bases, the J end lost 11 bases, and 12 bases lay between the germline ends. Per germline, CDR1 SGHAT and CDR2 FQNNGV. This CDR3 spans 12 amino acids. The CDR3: CASSLPLLGQYF. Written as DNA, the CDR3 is TGTGCCAGCAGCTTGCCCTTGCTGGGGCAGTATTTT.

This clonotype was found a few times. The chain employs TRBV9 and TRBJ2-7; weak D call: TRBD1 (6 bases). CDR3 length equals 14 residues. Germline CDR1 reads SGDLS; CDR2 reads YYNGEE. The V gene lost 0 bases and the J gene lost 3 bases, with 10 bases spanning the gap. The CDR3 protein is CASSVGDTSYEQYF. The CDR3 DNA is TGTGCCAGCAGCGTAGGGGACACCAGCTACGAGCAGTACTTC.

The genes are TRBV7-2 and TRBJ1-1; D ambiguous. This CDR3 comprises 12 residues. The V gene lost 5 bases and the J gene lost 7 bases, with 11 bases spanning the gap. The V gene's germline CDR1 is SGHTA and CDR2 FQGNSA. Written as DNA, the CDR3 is TGTGCCAGCAGCCGGAACGGATATGAAGCTTTCTTT. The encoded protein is CASSRNGYEAFF. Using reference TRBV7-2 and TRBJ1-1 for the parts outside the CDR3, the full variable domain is GAGVSQSPSNKVTEKGKDVELRCDPISGHTALYWYRQSLGQGLEFLIYFQGNSAPDKSGLPSDRFSAERTGGSVSTLTIQRTQQEDSAVYLCASSRNGYEAFFGQGTRLTVV.

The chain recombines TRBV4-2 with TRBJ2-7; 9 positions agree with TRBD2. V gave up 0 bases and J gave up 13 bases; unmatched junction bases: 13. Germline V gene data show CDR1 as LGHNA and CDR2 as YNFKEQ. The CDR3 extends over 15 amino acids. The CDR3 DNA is TGTGCCAGCAGCCAAGATAGACAGGGAGCGGGAGGAATCTACTTC. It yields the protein CASSQDRQGAGGIYF.

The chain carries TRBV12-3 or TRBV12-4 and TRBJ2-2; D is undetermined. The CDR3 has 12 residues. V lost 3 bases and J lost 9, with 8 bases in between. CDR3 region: CASSLTRRELFF. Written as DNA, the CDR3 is TGTGCCAGCAGTTTGACTCGGCGGGAGCTGTTTTTT.

The CDR3 bases are TGTGCCAGCAGTACTAGACAGGGTAGCTATGGCTACACCTTC. Its protein product is CASSTRQGSYGYTF. The rearrangement joins TRBV27 to TRBJ1-2, with TRBD1 matching 7 bases. Germline trimming cut 5 bases from V and 4 bases from J; bases unmatched to any gene: 7. There are 14 residues in the CDR3. Germline CDR1 MNHEY, CDR2 SMNVEV (reference sequence).

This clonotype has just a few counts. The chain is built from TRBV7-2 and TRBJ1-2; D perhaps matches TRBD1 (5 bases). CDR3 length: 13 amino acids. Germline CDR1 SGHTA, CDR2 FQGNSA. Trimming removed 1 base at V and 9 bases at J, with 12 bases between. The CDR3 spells CASSLGARERYTF. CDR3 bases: TGTGCCAGCAGCTTAGGGGCCAGGGAGCGCTACACCTTC.

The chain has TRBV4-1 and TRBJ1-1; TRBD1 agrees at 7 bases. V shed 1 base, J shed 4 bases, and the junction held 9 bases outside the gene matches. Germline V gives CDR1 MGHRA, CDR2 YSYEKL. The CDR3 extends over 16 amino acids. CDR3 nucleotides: TGCGCCAGCAGCCAAGCACAGGGGAGGTTCGTCACTGAAGCTTTCTTT. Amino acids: CASSQAQGRFVTEAFF.

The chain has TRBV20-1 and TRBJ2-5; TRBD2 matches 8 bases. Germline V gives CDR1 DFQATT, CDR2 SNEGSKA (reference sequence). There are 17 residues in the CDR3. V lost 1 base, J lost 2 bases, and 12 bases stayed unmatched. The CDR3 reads CSARVAGGGRMQETQYF. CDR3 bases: TGCAGTGCTAGAGTGGCGGGGGGAGGTAGAATGCAAGAGACCCAGTACTTC.

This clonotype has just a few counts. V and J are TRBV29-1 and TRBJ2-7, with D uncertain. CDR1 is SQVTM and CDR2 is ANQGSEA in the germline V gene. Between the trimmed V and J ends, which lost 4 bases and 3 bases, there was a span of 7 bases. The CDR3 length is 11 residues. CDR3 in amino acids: CSVVQIYEQYF. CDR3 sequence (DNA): TGCAGCGTTGTACAAATCTACGAGCAGTACTTC.

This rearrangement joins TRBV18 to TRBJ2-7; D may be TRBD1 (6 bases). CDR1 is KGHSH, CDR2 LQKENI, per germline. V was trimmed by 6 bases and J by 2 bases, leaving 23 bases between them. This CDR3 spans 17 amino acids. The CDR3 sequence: CASSSQRVRDKPYEQYF. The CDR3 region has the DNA TGTGCCAGCTCTTCTCAACGGGTTCGGGACAAACCCTACGAGCAGTACTTC.

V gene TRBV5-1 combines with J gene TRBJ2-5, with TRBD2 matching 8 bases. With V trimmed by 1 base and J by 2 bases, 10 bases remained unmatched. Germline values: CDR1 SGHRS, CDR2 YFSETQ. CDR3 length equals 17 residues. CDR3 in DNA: TGCGCCAGCAGCTTGAAAGGGGCGGGAGGCGCTCAAGAGACCCAGTACTTC. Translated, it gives CASSLKGAGGAQETQYF.

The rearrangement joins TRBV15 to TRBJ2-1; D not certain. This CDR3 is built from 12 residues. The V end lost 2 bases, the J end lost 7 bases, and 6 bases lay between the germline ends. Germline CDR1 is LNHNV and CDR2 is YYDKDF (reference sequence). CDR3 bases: TGTGCCACCAGCAGAAGGAAGAATGAGCAGTTCTTC. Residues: CATSRRKNEQFF.

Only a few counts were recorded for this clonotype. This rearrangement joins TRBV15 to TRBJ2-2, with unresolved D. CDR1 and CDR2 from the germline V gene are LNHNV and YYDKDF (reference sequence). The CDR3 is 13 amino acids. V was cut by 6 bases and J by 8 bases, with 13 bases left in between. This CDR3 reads CATRGPVSGELFF. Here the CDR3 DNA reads TGTGCCACCAGAGGCCCGGTATCGGGGGAGCTGTTTTTT.

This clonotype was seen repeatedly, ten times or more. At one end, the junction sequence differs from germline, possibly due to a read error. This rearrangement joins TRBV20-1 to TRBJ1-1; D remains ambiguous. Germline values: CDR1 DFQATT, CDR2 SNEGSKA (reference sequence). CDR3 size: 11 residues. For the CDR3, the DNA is TGCAGTGCTAGAGAATTCGCTGATGCTTTCTTT. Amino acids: CSAREFADAFF.

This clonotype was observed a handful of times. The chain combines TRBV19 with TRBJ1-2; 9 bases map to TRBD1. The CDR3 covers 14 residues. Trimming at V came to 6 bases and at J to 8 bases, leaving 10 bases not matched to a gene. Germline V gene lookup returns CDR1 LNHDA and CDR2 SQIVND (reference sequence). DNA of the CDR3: TGTGCCAGTAGCCCTCCGGGACAGGGTAGCGGCTACACCTTC. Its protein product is CASSPPGQGSGYTF.